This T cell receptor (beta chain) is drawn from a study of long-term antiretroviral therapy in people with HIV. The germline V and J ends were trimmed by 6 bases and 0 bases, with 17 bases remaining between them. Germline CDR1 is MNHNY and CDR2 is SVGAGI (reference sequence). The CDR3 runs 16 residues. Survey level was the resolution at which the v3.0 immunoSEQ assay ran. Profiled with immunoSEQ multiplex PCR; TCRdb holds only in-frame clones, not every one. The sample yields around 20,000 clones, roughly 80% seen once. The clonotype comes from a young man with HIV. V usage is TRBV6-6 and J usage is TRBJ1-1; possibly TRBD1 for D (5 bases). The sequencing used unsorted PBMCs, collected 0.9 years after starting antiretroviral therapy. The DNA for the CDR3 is TGTGCCAGCAGAACCGGCGGGGGATCTATGAACACTGAAGCTTTCTTT. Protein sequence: CASRTGGGSMNTEAFF.